Listed here are 8 T cell receptor beta chains from one sample, sequenced in a study of blood T cell repertoires in COVID-19. Using immunoSEQ multiplex PCR, the repertoire was profiled, and TCRdb retains in-frame clones only, with some absent. The sample has around 150,000 clones, more than 80% seen once. Sequencing was carried out using peripheral blood. These receptors were obtained from a woman in her fifties or sixties with COVID-19, enrolled during active disease.

This clone came up once. V gene TRBV5-5 combines with J gene TRBJ1-1, with 10 bases identical to TRBD1. The germline V gene has CDR1 SGHKS and CDR2 YYEKEE (reference sequence). This CDR3 has 14 amino acids. V gave up 5 bases and J gave up 5 bases; unmatched junction bases: 6. This chain's CDR3 is CASSSGTGVTEAFF. The CDR3 DNA is TGTGCCAGCAGTTCCGGGACAGGGGTGACTGAAGCTTTCTTT.

This clone was picked up one time. The chain uses TRBV6-2 or TRBV6-3 and TRBJ2-2; TRBD2 aligns across 10 bases. The CDR3 loop spans 17 amino acids. CDR1 MNHEY and CDR2 SVGEGT come from the germline V gene. Germline trimming cut 0 bases from V and 4 bases from J; bases unmatched to any gene: 5. The CDR3 DNA follows: TGTGCCAGCAGTTACTCGTTAGCGGGGGGTCCCACCGGGGAGCTGTTTTTT. It yields the protein CASSYSLAGGPTGELFF.

J is TRBJ2-2 and V is TRBV19; D is perhaps TRBD2 (6 bases). Looked up from germline, CDR1 is LNHDA and CDR2 is SQIVND (reference sequence). The CDR3 runs to 18 residues. V was cut by 7 bases and J by 1 base, with 22 bases left in between. CDR3: CASTTTGRGGWNTGELFF. As DNA, the CDR3 is TGTGCCAGTACCACCACGGGGCGGGGCGGGTGGAACACCGGGGAGCTGTTTTTT.

This chain uses TRBV7-9 with TRBJ1-1; possibly TRBD1 for D (5 bases). Germline values: CDR1 SEHNR, CDR2 FQNEAQ (reference sequence). There are 13 residues in the CDR3. V was trimmed by 5 bases and J by 1 base, leaving 8 bases between them. Here the CDR3 reads CASSPQGNTEAFF. Written as DNA, the CDR3 is TGTGCCAGCAGCCCTCAGGGGAACACTGAAGCTTTCTTT. The full variable domain, rest sourced from reference TRBV7-9 and TRBJ1-1, is DTGVSQNPRHKITKRGQNVTFRCDPISEHNRLYWYRQTLGQGPEFLTYFQNEAQLEKSRLLSDRFSAERPKGSFSTLEIQRTEQGDSAMYLCASSPQGNTEAFFGQGTRLTVV.

V gene TRBV5-1 combines with J gene TRBJ1-1; D may be TRBD1 (6 bases). Trimming removed 0 bases from V and 1 base from J, with 7 bases in between. CDR1 and CDR2 (germline): SGHRS, YFSETQ. The CDR3 is 14 amino acids. This chain's CDR3 is CASSLGTANTEAFF. Written as DNA, the CDR3 is TGCGCCAGCAGCTTGGGGACAGCGAACACTGAAGCTTTCTTT.

Points on this clone: The sample has other DNA sequences that encode this CDR3 too. The chain carries TRBV6-5 and TRBJ1-6; tentatively, D is TRBD1 (5 bases). V lost 6 bases, J lost 7 bases, and 10 bases lay in between. The length of the CDR3 is 13 residues. CDR1 is MNHEY, CDR2 SVGAGI, per germline. The CDR3 DNA sequence: TGTGCCAGCAGGGGGCAGAGAAATTCACCCCTCCACTTT. It translates to CASRGQRNSPLHF.

This chain uses TRBV4-1 with TRBJ1-1; no firm D call. The length of the CDR3 is 13 residues. Germline V gene sequence: CDR1 MGHRA, CDR2 YSYEKL. V lost 2 bases to trimming and J lost 4 bases, with 8 bases between them. The CDR3 coding sequence is TGCGCCAGCAGCCAAACAGAGCTCACTGAAGCTTTCTTT. Translated, it gives CASSQTELTEAFF.

The genes are TRBV6-2 or TRBV6-3 and TRBJ2-7; D unclear. Trimming took off 5 bases at V and 2 bases at J, with 7 bases between the two ends. The CDR3 extends over 12 amino acids. CDR1 and CDR2 (germline): MNHEY, SVGEGT. CDR3 nucleotides: TGTGCCAGCAGTAACGGTCCCTACGAGCAGTACTTC. Translating it yields CASSNGPYEQYF.